These T cell receptor beta chains were read from a single sample in a study of T cell responses to AZD1222 COVID-19 vaccine. Assay: immunoSEQ multiplex PCR; the TCRdb copy retains only in-frame clones and omits some. The sample records 65,000 to 100,000 clones, roughly 90% being singletons. Source: peripheral blood, taken 28 days after the second AZD1222 dose. The receptors come from an adult who received the AZD1222 COVID-19 vaccine. CDR3s include the opening cysteine and the closing phenylalanine or tryptophan. Fields, in order: clone size, J gene, V gene, D gene, CDR3 DNA, CDR3 protein. The D gene is left open where the match is weak. Clone sizes are given selectively: once, few, many, or a class where the clone is expanded.

clone size: .
J gene: TRBJ2-7
V gene: TRBV5-1
D gene: .
CDR3 DNA: TGCGCCAGCAGCTTGATCGCGCTTTTCGACGAGCAGTACTTC
CDR3 protein: CASSLIALFDEQYF

clone size: .
J gene: TRBJ1-3
V gene: TRBV28
D gene: .
CDR3 DNA: TGTGCCAGCAGTTTCGATGGCGGCGTTCCTGGAAACACCATATATTTT
CDR3 protein: CASSFDGGVPGNTIYF

clone size: .
J gene: TRBJ1-2
V gene: TRBV7-9
D gene: TRBD1
CDR3 DNA: TGTGCCAGCAGCTTGGGCCCGAGACAGGGATATGGCTACACCTTC
CDR3 protein: CASSLGPRQGYGYTF

clone size: .
J gene: TRBJ2-1
V gene: TRBV7-9
D gene: .
CDR3 DNA: TGTGCCAGCACTTTATCATCCGGAAATGAGCAGTTCTTC
CDR3 protein: CASTLSSGNEQFF

clone size: .
J gene: TRBJ2-5
V gene: TRBV3-1/TRBV3-2
D gene: TRBD2
CDR3 DNA: TGTGCCAGCAGCCACGAATCGGGCCTAGCGGGAGGGAGAGGGATGAGGGAGACCCAGTACTTC
CDR3 protein: CASSHESGLAGGRGMRETQYF

clone size: .
J gene: TRBJ2-5
V gene: TRBV11-2
D gene: .
CDR3 DNA: TGTGCCAGCGGATTCCCCCGTGAGACCCAGTACTTC
CDR3 protein: CASGFPRETQYF

clone size: few
J gene: TRBJ2-3
V gene: TRBV15
D gene: TRBD2
CDR3 DNA: TGTGCCACCAGCAGTAGCGGGAGGGCAACAGATACGCAGTATTTT
CDR3 protein: CATSSSGRATDTQYF

clone size: .
J gene: TRBJ1-1
V gene: TRBV2
D gene: TRBD1
CDR3 DNA: TGTGCCAGCAGTTTGGGACAGGTCCTCGCTGAAGCTTTCTTT
CDR3 protein: CASSLGQVLAEAFF

clone size: .
J gene: TRBJ1-5
V gene: TRBV7-8
D gene: .
CDR3 DNA: TGTGCCAGCAGCCCGGACAGCAGGAATCAGCCCCAGCATTTT
CDR3 protein: CASSPDSRNQPQHF

clone size: once
J gene: TRBJ1-5
V gene: TRBV6-2/TRBV6-3
D gene: TRBD1
CDR3 DNA: TGTGCCAGCAGTTACAGCAGCAGGGGGCGTAGCAATCAGCCCCAGCATTTT
CDR3 protein: CASSYSSRGRSNQPQHF